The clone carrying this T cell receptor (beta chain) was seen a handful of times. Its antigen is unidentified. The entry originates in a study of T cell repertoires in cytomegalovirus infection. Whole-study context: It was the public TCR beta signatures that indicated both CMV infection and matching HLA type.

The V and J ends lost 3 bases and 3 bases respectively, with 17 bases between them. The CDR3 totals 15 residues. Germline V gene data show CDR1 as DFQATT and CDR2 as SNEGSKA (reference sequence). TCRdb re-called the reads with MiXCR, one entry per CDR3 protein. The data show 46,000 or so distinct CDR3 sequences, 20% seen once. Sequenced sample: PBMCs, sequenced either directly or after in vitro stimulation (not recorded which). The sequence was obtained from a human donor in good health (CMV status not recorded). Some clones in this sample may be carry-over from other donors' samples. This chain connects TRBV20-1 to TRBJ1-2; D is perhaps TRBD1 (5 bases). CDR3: CSARGSGPRDYGYTF. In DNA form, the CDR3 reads TGCAGTGCTAGGGGCTCAGGGCCCAGGGACTATGGCTACACCTTC.